The clone carrying this T cell receptor (beta chain) was observed a few times. The CDR3 runs 14 residues. Germline V gene lookup returns CDR1 MDHEN and CDR2 SYDVKM. The V end was cut by 8 bases, the J end by 2 bases, with 14 bases between. This sample is drawn from a study of T-cell reconstitution after alpha-beta-depleted transplantation in children. Researchers prepared the TCRbeta library using unique molecular identifiers, the study reports. TCRdb passed the PCR reads through MiXCR, listing each CDR3 protein once. Among a few hundred thousand distinct CDR3 sequences listed, under 13% were seen once.

This rearrangement joins TRBV28 to TRBJ2-3, with D uncertain. Sequenced here: PBMCs from the stem cell graft donor, sampled from the stem cell graft. The TCR was taken from a human donor who donated a stem cell graft to a child with acute lymphoblastic leukemia. The CDR3, as DNA: TGTGCCAGCCAACCAGAATTCCACACAGATACGCAGTATTTT. Amino acids: CASQPEFHTDTQYF.